This T cell receptor beta chain was sequenced for a study of shared clonotypes between healthy human individuals. This clone was counted once. Antigen: not known. Notes on the study in general: Large depth notwithstanding, sorted-subset sequencing proved incomplete by rarefaction.

Germline V gene lookup returns CDR1 WSHSY and CDR2 SAAADI. The CDR3 sequence is 12 residues long. V gave up 5 bases and J gave up 5 bases, with 8 bases separating them. Assay execution proceeded at the deep level. As processed by the authors: ImmunoSEQ only sent back junction sequences with no quality scores, so filtering was done differently. TCRdb's copy holds only in-frame clones and misses some; the assay was immunoSEQ multiplex PCR. V and J calls and clone size are given by that table; D and trimming were obtained from the DNA. Of some 1 million clones listed, 65% to 80% are singletons. The genes are TRBV10-2 and TRBJ2-3; D is undetermined. This TCR came from a man between 18 and 29 years old in good health. Sequencing used memory CD4+ T cells sorted from blood. Subset in this sample: CD45RA-negative fraction. CDR3 residues: CASSILQDTQYF. The DNA for the CDR3 is TGCGCCAGCAGTATACTTCAAGATACGCAGTATTTT.